The source of this T cell receptor beta chain is a study of vaccination effects on CD4 cells after COVID-19 (dated 2022 in TCRdb). With regard to the full study: Across the study, the median time from the second dose to post-vaccine sampling was 72 days (range 14 to 241). SARS-CoV-2 spike-specific CD4+ TCR repertoires were compared before and after mRNA vaccination in COVID-19 convalescent patients and in infection-naive vaccine recipients. The full study included 10 COVID-19 convalescent patients and several SARS-CoV-2-naive healthy vaccine recipients. The Oncomine TCR Beta short-read assay on an Illumina iSeq 100 was used to sequence cultures from other donors in the study.

CDR1 and CDR2 (SGHKS, YYEKEE) derive from the germline V gene (reference sequence). The V and J ends are trimmed by 0 bases and 5 bases, leaving 9 bases between them. Reading from cysteine to phenylalanine, the CDR3 counts 13 amino acids. Only the CDR3 portion is preserved as DNA: 39 bases, with reading frame beginning at the first base. A remark on this clone: Its antigen has not been determined. Base-call qualities are not available, and no considerably larger clone is one nucleotide away.

In the ViraFEST assay, PBMC were stimulated with viral peptide pools, and TCR sequencing was then used to find antigen-specific CD4+ T cell clonotypes based on their expansion. After about 9 days of culture, CD4+ T cells were isolated with the EasySep CD4+ T cell isolation kit. Each participant got two doses of an mRNA SARS-CoV-2 vaccine, either BNT162b2 or mRNA-1273. Negative nucleocapsid antibody results before and after vaccination confirmed that the healthy vaccine recipients had no prior SARS-CoV-2 infection. Each well held 2 million to 2.5 million PBMC cultured in IMDM containing about 5.5% human AB serum, around 10 IU/ml IL-2 and gentamicin, along with around 11 ug/ml peptides. Half of the culture medium was replaced with fresh IL-2-containing medium on days 3 and 7. Each peptide stimulation condition was cultured in triplicate wells unless otherwise noted. Using Ficoll-Paque Plus gradient centrifugation, PBMC were separated from whole blood and then either used fresh or cryopreserved at -140C. The overlapping peptide pools covered the spike proteins of SARS-CoV-2 and of the common cold coronaviruses HCoV-NL63, HCoV-OC43 and HCoV-229E. Genomic DNA was extracted from cultured CD4+ T cells with the QIAamp micro DNA kit.

The library was made by the immunoSEQ multiplex PCR assay. TCR beta CDR3 sequencing was performed on DNA from the cultured, isolated CD4+ T cells. The authors' pipeline ran thus. The analysis removed non-productive TCR sequences, trimmed reads to the CDR3 region, and retained only CDR3s that were 7 or more amino acids long. The MANAFEST web app was used to pick out antigen-specific clonotypes by comparing their expansion in peptide wells with that in reference cultures. To count as positive, a clone had to show expansion at FDR<0.05 compared with the reference and with all other wells, an odds ratio above 5, and a frequency above 0.1% in two replicate wells. A clonotype was called cross-reactive if it was significantly expanded both in SARS-CoV-2 spike wells and in at least one common cold coronavirus spike condition. CDR3 similarity was assessed by Levenshtein distance with the stringdist R package, and unrooted trees were built with ape in R 3.6.1. TCRdb took over this immuneACCESS table, retaining in-frame rearrangements with V and J assigned. Such tables are incomplete; in checked studies, under half of the missing clones stem from an unresolved V gene, and the remainder is unexplained. V and J calls and clone size are as listed in that table; D and trimming were resolved from the DNA. This sample gives nearly 30,000 clones in total; roughly four fifths of them show up just once. The leading ten clones occupy around 15% of the sample.

General conclusions and limits of the study: Clones induced by infection and clones induced by vaccination both contracted markedly at late timepoints after vaccination, which fits with T cell responses waning over time. In healthy vaccine recipients, vaccine-induced clones were almost all SARS-CoV-2 mono-reactive, with only 1 of 255 being cross-reactive with common cold coronaviruses. The study was limited by a small number of convalescent patients, and early post-infection timepoints were lacking.

The sequenced sample was CD4+ T cells from PBMCs cultured with HCoV-229E spike peptides, obtained after COVID-19 vaccination. Per the publication, the cell subset or site label means: HCoV-229E spike overlapping peptide pool stimulation. The chain is made from TRBV5-5 and TRBJ2-7; the D gene is not confidently resolved. This clonotype was obtained from a human donor who received a COVID-19 vaccine. CDR3 sequence: CASSLAQVHEQYF. The DNA reads TGTGCCAGCAGCTTGGCTCAGGTCCACGAGCAGTACTTC.